The clone carrying this T cell receptor beta chain has only a few counts. Its cognate antigen is unknown. TCRdb re-derived calls from the RT-PCR reads in MiXCR, one entry per CDR3 protein. The table shows some 500,000 distinct CDR3 sequences, with more than 15% occurring only once. This entry is derived from a study of response to subunit inactivated influenza vaccine. Study-wide results and caveats: Authors suggested each seasonal flu vaccination may recruit only limited numbers of new T cells.

Per the germline V gene, CDR1 is DFQATT and CDR2 is SNEGSKA (reference sequence). The CDR3 length is 14 residues. Trimming removed 5 bases from V and 4 bases from J, with 14 bases in between. The V and J genes are TRBV20-1 and TRBJ2-2; possibly TRBD2 for D (7 bases). The sequence was collected from a man aged 50 to 69 who received an inactivated influenza vaccine. Source: CD4+ T cells sorted from PBMCs, taken roughly 24 months after vaccination. DNA of the CDR3: TGCAGTGCTCTAACGGGGGGCAGCACCGGGGAGCTGTTTTTT. It specifies CSALTGGSTGELFF.